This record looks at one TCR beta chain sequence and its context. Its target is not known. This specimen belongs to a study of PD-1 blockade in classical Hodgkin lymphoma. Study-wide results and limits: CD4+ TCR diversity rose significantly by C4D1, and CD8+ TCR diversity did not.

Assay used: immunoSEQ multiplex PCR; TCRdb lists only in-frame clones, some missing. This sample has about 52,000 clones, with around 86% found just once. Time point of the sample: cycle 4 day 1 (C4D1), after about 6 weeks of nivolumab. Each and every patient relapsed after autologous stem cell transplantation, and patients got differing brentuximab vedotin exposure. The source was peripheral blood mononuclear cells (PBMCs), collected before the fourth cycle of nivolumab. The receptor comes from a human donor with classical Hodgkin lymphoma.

DNA for the CDR3: TGTGCCAGCAGCTCCCTAGACCCCGACAGGGATCCTGGAAACACCATATATTTT. It specifies CASSSLDPDRDPGNTIYF. V is TRBV7-3 and J is TRBJ1-3, with 7 bases matching TRBD1. Germline V CDR1 and CDR2: SGHTA, FQGTGA. The V and J ends lost 4 bases and 2 bases, in that order; junction bases with no gene match: 14. The CDR3 sequence is 18 residues long.